Each of the 5 T cell receptor beta chains below was sequenced from the same sample in a study of T cell responses to AZD1222 COVID-19 vaccine. The repertoire was sequenced with immunoSEQ multiplex PCR; TCRdb's copy has only in-frame clones and lacks some. The sample includes more than 120,000 clones, roughly 86% of them seen just once. The source material was peripheral blood, sampled 28 days after the second AZD1222 dose. These receptors were taken from an adult who received the AZD1222 COVID-19 vaccine.

V is TRBV10-2 and J is TRBJ2-4, with a tentative D call TRBD1 (7 bases). Germline V gene lookup returns CDR1 WSHSY and CDR2 SAAADI. The V end was cut by 7 bases, the J end by 1 base, with 20 bases between. The CDR3 is made up of 17 amino acids. The CDR3 spells CASTASGGRGAKNIQYF. The CDR3 DNA follows: TGCGCCAGCACTGCGTCAGGGGGGAGAGGGGCCAAAAACATTCAGTACTTC.

V and J are TRBV28 and TRBJ1-2, with D maybe TRBD1 (6 bases). The CDR3 consists of 15 residues. The ends were cut back, 2 bases at V and 8 bases at J, with 18 bases in the middle. Germline V gene data show CDR1 as MDHEN and CDR2 as SYDVKM. For the CDR3, the DNA is TGTGCCAGCAGTTTAAGCCTTGGGGGCCGAGGGGGCTACACCTTC. The encoded protein is CASSLSLGGRGGYTF.

The gene calls are TRBV5-1 and TRBJ2-5; 9 bases fit TRBD2. Trimming at V came to 3 bases and at J to 0 bases, leaving 6 bases not matched to a gene. Germline V gives CDR1 SGHRS, CDR2 YFSETQ. This CDR3 is 16 amino acids long. CDR3 amino acids: CASSSGLAPNQETQYF. The CDR3 region has the DNA TGCGCCAGCAGCTCCGGACTAGCGCCCAACCAAGAGACCCAGTACTTC.

V is TRBV7-8 and J is TRBJ1-2; D gene ambiguous. Trimming left V 1 base short and J 2 bases short, with 8 bases between. Germline CDR1 reads SGHVS; CDR2 reads FQNEAQ. The CDR3 loop spans 14 amino acids. The CDR3: CASSLEGANYGYTF. The CDR3 DNA reads TGTGCCAGCAGCTTAGAGGGCGCAAACTATGGCTACACCTTC.

The genes are TRBV7-9 and TRBJ2-6; D remains unclear. Germline V gives CDR1 SEHNR, CDR2 FQNEAQ (reference sequence). Trimming removed 2 bases from V and 4 bases from J, with 18 bases in between. The CDR3 is made up of 18 amino acids. The DNA for the CDR3 is TGTGCCAGCAGCTTAAGGTGGTCATCCCCCTCAGGGGCCAACGTCCTGACTTTC. The encoded protein is CASSLRWSSPSGANVLTF.